Below are 14 T cell receptor beta chains sequenced from a single sample in a study of blood T cell repertoires in COVID-19 (dated by TCRdb to about 2020). The library was produced with the immunoSEQ multiplex PCR assay. The clones in this table, taken by TCRdb from immuneACCESS, are in-frame only. Not every clone is retained; where verified, under half of the shortfall comes from an unresolved V gene, and the cause of the rest is unknown. The table for this sample lists tens of thousands of clones; roughly 88% of them were counted only once. The ten biggest clones cover 2.5% to 3.5% of the sample. Material for sequencing was peripheral blood. All receptors derive from a woman of 80 years or more with COVID-19, enrolled during active disease.

This sequence joins TRBV6-6 and TRBJ2-5; 8 nucleotides align to TRBD2. Trimming took 9 bases from V and 0 from J; bases not matched to a gene: 6. The CDR3 runs to 14 residues. Germline CDR1 and CDR2: MNHNY and SVGAGI (reference sequence). The CDR3 reads CASRAGVYQETQYF. CDR3 nucleotides: TGTGCCAGTAGAGCGGGGGTCTACCAAGAGACCCAGTACTTC.

J is TRBJ1-2 and V is TRBV6-5; tentatively, D is TRBD1 (5 bases). The V end lost 0 bases, the J end lost 7 bases, and 12 bases lay between the germline ends. CDR3 length equals 14 residues. Germline CDR1 reads MNHEY; CDR2 reads SVGAGI. The CDR3 coding sequence is TGTGCCAGCAGTTACTCGGCAGGGATCTTTGGCTACACCTTC. This encodes CASSYSAGIFGYTF.

The chain recombines TRBV28 with TRBJ1-5; no clear D gene. Germline V gives CDR1 MDHEN, CDR2 SYDVKM. Trimming removed 7 bases from V and 0 bases from J, with 4 bases in between. CDR3 length: 12 residues. The CDR3 sequence is CASTYSNQPQHF. For the CDR3, the DNA is TGTGCCAGCACGTATAGCAATCAGCCCCAGCATTTT.

The chain carries TRBV28 and TRBJ1-3; D is unresolved. Germline CDR1 and CDR2: MDHEN and SYDVKM. CDR3 size: 15 residues. Trimming removed 5 bases from V and 0 bases from J, with 11 bases in between. The DNA of the CDR3 is TGTGCCAGCAGTCCAGGATATTACTCTGGAAACACCATATATTTT. It translates to CASSPGYYSGNTIYF. Together with reference TRBV28 and TRBJ1-3, the CDR3 gives the full variable domain: DVKVTQSSRYLVKRTGEKVFLECVQDMDHENMFWYRQDPGLGLRLIYFSYDVKMKEKGDIPEGYSVSREKKERFSLILESASTNQTSMYLCASSPGYYSGNTIYFGEGSWLTVV.

The chain joins TRBV21-1 to TRBJ1-4; the table assigns TRBD1, which was not confirmed against the DNA. TRBV21-1 is an annotated pseudogene. The CDR3 runs 10 residues. This CDR3 is CASRQGGLFF. The CDR3 region has the DNA TGTGCCAGCAGACAGGGGGGACTGTTTTTT.

The chain has TRBV9 and TRBJ1-1; D gene uncertain. Trimming took 0 bases from V and 0 from J, leaving 9 bases between them. Germline V gene data show CDR1 as SGDLS and CDR2 as YYNGEE. The CDR3 spans 15 residues. This CDR3 is CASSVAPQMNTEAFF. CDR3 nucleotides: TGTGCCAGCAGCGTAGCTCCACAGATGAACACTGAAGCTTTCTTT.

This clone was counted a single time. This chain links TRBV5-4 with TRBJ2-3; TRBD2 matches at 7 bases. V trimming: 4 bases; J trimming: 2 bases; junction bases outside the gene matches: 10. Germline CDR1 and CDR2: SGHNT and YYREEE (reference sequence). This CDR3 region has 16 residues. CDR3: CASSGARRGNTDTQYF. The DNA for the CDR3 is TGTGCCAGCAGCGGCGCCAGGCGGGGGAACACAGATACGCAGTATTTT.

The chain is built from TRBV7-2 and TRBJ1-1, with unresolved D. Per the germline V gene, CDR1 is SGHTA and CDR2 is FQGNSA. V was clipped by 2 bases and J by 0 bases, with 13 bases between them. The CDR3 sequence is 16 residues long. This CDR3 reads CASSLTWAGMNTEAFF. The DNA of the CDR3 is TGTGCCAGCAGCTTAACCTGGGCAGGAATGAACACTGAAGCTTTCTTT.

CDR3 coding DNA: TGTGCCAGCAGCGTAGAATCCCAACAGGATGGGCAGTACTTC. Encoded protein: CASSVESQQDGQYF. The chain has TRBV9 and TRBJ2-7; TRBD1 might be the D (5 bases). Germline V gene data show CDR1 as SGDLS and CDR2 as YYNGEE. Trimming stripped 0 bases from V and 9 bases from J, with 16 bases between. The CDR3 is 14 residues long.

The chain employs TRBV18 and TRBJ1-2; 7 positions match TRBD1. The CDR3 contains 13 residues. After removal of 10 bases from V and 0 bases from J, the junction contained 5 bases not matched to a gene. CDR1 and CDR2 from the germline V gene are KGHSH and LQKENI. For the CDR3, the DNA is TGTGCCACCAGGGACAGCGCTAACTATGGCTACACCTTC. Translated: CATRDSANYGYTF.

The rearrangement links TRBV3-1 (or the pseudogene TRBV3-2) to TRBJ1-1; 8 bases are shared with TRBD1. Losses at the gene ends were 2 bases for V and 5 bases for J; bases not matched to a gene: 4. This CDR3 has 14 residues. From germline, CDR1 is LGHDT and CDR2 YNNKEL (reference sequence). The CDR3 protein is CASSQRTGRTEAFF. Written as DNA, the CDR3 is TGTGCCAGCAGCCAAAGGACAGGGAGGACTGAAGCTTTCTTT.

This clone appeared once. V is TRBV2 and J is TRBJ1-1; D might be TRBD1 (5 bases). Germline assignment: CDR1 SNHLY and CDR2 FYNNEI. Trimming removed 4 bases from V and 3 bases from J, with 12 bases in between. The CDR3 spans 14 residues. The CDR3 bases are TGTGCCAGCAGTGTCGACAGTGCCGACACTGAAGCTTTCTTT. This sequence encodes CASSVDSADTEAFF.

The V and J genes are TRBV19 and TRBJ1-2; D is perhaps TRBD1 (6 bases). V lost 3 bases and J 4 bases, leaving 15 bases between the germline ends. The CDR3 loop spans 15 amino acids. Germline V gives CDR1 LNHDA, CDR2 SQIVND (reference sequence). Written as DNA, the CDR3 is TGTGCCAGTAGTATTGGGGGGGCCATCCTCTATGGCTACACCTTC. It is translated as CASSIGGAILYGYTF.

V gene TRBV7-9 combines with J gene TRBJ2-1; 9 bases are a match to TRBD2. There are 14 residues in the CDR3. Germline CDR1 SEHNR, CDR2 FQNEAQ (reference sequence). V was pared by 6 bases and J by 0 bases, with 0 bases of the junction left unmatched. CDR3 DNA sequence: TGTGCCAGCAGTAGCGGGAGCTCCTACAATGAGCAGTTCTTC. It specifies CASSSGSSYNEQFF.